Following are 32 T cell receptor beta chains from one sample sequenced in a study of T cell repertoires in cytomegalovirus infection. TCRdb independently ran MiXCR on the reads; one entry per CDR3 protein. The sample consists of 550,000 to 850,000 distinct CDR3 sequences, 30% to 35% of them appearing once. These TCRs are of unknown antigen specificity. This specimen was cultured PBMCs, taken from culture after CMV antigen stimulation. These receptors were taken from a human donor in good health (CMV status not recorded). Some clones in this sample may be carry-over from other donors' samples.

The DNA of the CDR3 is TGCGCCAGCAGCCAAGGAACCAGGGGAGATAGCAATCAGCCCCAGCATTTT. It is translated as CASSQGTRGDSNQPQHF. The chain is built from TRBV4-1 and TRBJ1-5, with TRBD1 as a possible D gene (6 bases). The CDR3 runs to 17 residues. Trimming took 1 base from V and 0 from J, leaving 13 bases between them. Germline CDR1 MGHRA, CDR2 YSYEKL.

This clonotype has a handful of counts. This rearrangement joins TRBV4-1 to TRBJ1-2; possibly TRBD1 for D (5 bases). Germline assignment: CDR1 MGHRA and CDR2 YSYEKL. The CDR3 is 15 amino acids. V gave up 1 base and J gave up 5 bases, with 14 bases separating them. CDR3 amino acids: CASSQAGLGRYGYTF. CDR3 in DNA: TGCGCCAGCAGCCAAGCTGGGCTGGGACGTTATGGCTACACCTTC.

Only a few counts were recorded for this clonotype. This chain uses TRBV11-2 with TRBJ1-2, with D unresolved. CDR1 is SGHAT and CDR2 is FQNNGV in the germline V gene. The CDR3 is 16 residues long. V was cut by 0 bases and J by 4 bases, with 15 bases left in between. In DNA, the CDR3 is TGTGCCAGCAGCTTAGAACCCACGGGGATCCCCTATGGCTACACCTTC. It translates to CASSLEPTGIPYGYTF. The complete variable domain, with remaining parts taken from reference TRBV11-2 and TRBJ1-2, reads EAGVAQSPRYKIIEKRQSVAFWCNPISGHATLYWYQQILGQGPKLLIQFQNNGVVDDSQLPKDRFSAERLKGVDSTLKIQPAKLEDSAVYLCASSLEPTGIPYGYTFGSGTRLTVV.

The CDR3 here is CASVDRYTEAFF. Here the CDR3 DNA reads TGTGCCAGCGTGGACAGGTACACTGAAGCTTTCTTT. J is TRBJ1-1 and V is TRBV19; TRBD1 matches at 7 bases. Germline V gene lookup returns CDR1 LNHDA and CDR2 SQIVND (reference sequence). The CDR3 extends over 12 amino acids. J gave up 3 bases and V 9 bases, and 4 bases lay outside the gene matches.

This clonotype was seen ten or more times. The J gene is TRBJ1-2, the V gene TRBV7-6; unclear D gene. Between the trimmed V and J ends, which lost 3 bases and 8 bases, there was a span of 25 bases. The CDR3 has 17 residues. Germline V gene data show CDR1 as SGHVS and CDR2 as FNYEAQ. The chain's CDR3 is CASSLATGEPTQSGYTF. The CDR3 nucleotides are TGTGCCAGCAGCTTGGCCACCGGGGAGCCCACCCAATCGGGCTACACCTTC.

This clonotype was detected a few times. The V call is TRBV5-3, the J call TRBJ2-7; D call uncertain. TRBV5-3 is designated an ORF whose function remains uncertain. CDR3 length: 14 amino acids. The V end was cut by 7 bases, the J end by 0 bases, with 14 bases between. CDR3 sequence (DNA): TGTGCCAGATTCCGGGCTTCCCGCTCCTACGAGCAGTACTTC. Encoded protein: CARFRASRSYEQYF.

The chain joins TRBV18 to TRBJ2-1; the match to TRBD2 covers 7 bases. CDR3 length: 18 amino acids. With 0 bases clipped from V and 2 bases from J, the junction kept 10 bases outside the gene matches. Germline CDR1 reads KGHSH; CDR2 reads LQKENI. Here the CDR3 reads CASSPPGGSARTYNEQFF. CDR3 nucleotides: TGTGCCAGCTCACCACCCGGGGGGAGCGCCCGAACCTACAATGAGCAGTTCTTC.

The rearrangement joins TRBV19 to TRBJ1-6; 10 nucleotides align to TRBD1. The CDR3 is 16 residues long. Per the germline V gene, CDR1 is LNHDA and CDR2 is SQIVND (reference sequence). J lost 8 bases, V lost 4 bases, and 8 bases had no gene match. The CDR3, as DNA: TGTGCCAGTAGTAGTGGGGACAGGGGTAAGGATTCACCCCTCCACTTT. As protein: CASSSGDRGKDSPLHF.

The chain employs TRBV2 and TRBJ1-6, with D uncertain. Germline V gene lookup returns CDR1 SNHLY and CDR2 FYNNEI. The germline V and J ends were trimmed by 4 bases and 1 base, with 8 bases remaining between them. This CDR3 has 15 amino acids. The CDR3 is CASSVAGSYNSPLHF. CDR3 nucleotide sequence: TGTGCCAGCAGTGTCGCGGGATCCTATAATTCACCCCTCCACTTT.

The V gene is TRBV10-3, the J gene TRBJ2-2; TRBD2 agrees at 12 bases. The V gene end was trimmed by 5 bases and the J gene end by 7 bases; junction bases not matched to a gene: 8. The CDR3 consists of 16 residues. Germline values: CDR1 ENHRY, CDR2 SYGVKD. In nucleotides, the CDR3 is TGTGCCATCAGTCAGAGACTAGCGGGAGTGGGCGGGGAGCTGTTTTTT. This sequence encodes CAISQRLAGVGGELFF.

The V and J genes are TRBV12-3 or TRBV12-4 and TRBJ2-5; 7 bases fit TRBD1. This CDR3 is built from 16 residues. V lost 6 bases to trimming and J lost 5 bases; unmatched junction nucleotides: 15. The CDR3 DNA is TGTGCCAGCAGCCCGAGGACAGGCGGCCCAAAGGAGACCCAGTACTTC. Translation gives CASSPRTGGPKETQYF.

This clonotype was seen only a few times. The chain links TRBV28 to TRBJ1-4; D gene ambiguous. From germline, CDR1 is MDHEN and CDR2 SYDVKM. The V end was cut by 2 bases, the J end by 8 bases, with 12 bases between. The CDR3 spans 14 residues. CDR3 region: CASSLEPSREKLFF. For the CDR3, the DNA is TGTGCCAGCAGTTTAGAGCCGAGTAGGGAAAAACTGTTTTTT.

This sequence joins TRBV4-3 and TRBJ2-3, with TRBD1 matching 7 bases. CDR1 LGHNA and CDR2 YSLEER come from the germline V gene. V gave up 5 bases and J gave up 4 bases; unmatched junction bases: 6. The CDR3 is 14 amino acids. The CDR3 sequence is CASSSGGRADTQYF. Here the CDR3 DNA reads TGCGCCAGCAGCTCAGGGGGAAGGGCAGATACGCAGTATTTT.

V and J are TRBV28 and TRBJ2-5; 7 nucleotides align to TRBD1. The germline V gene encodes CDR1 MDHEN and CDR2 SYDVKM. The junction had 5 bases not matched to a gene; V was cut back by 7 bases and J by 3 bases. The CDR3 totals 13 residues. The CDR3 nucleotides read TGTGCCAGCACCTCCGGGACAGAAGAGACCCAGTACTTC. Its translation is CASTSGTEETQYF.

This clonotype was seen a few times. The chain recombines TRBV19 with TRBJ2-3; 13 nucleotides match TRBD2. The CDR3 loop spans 16 amino acids. Unmatched junction bases numbered 12, after V lost 9 bases and J lost 6 bases. Germline values: CDR1 LNHDA, CDR2 SQIVND (reference sequence). This chain's CDR3 is CASGLAGDSRGDTQYF. In nucleotides, the CDR3 is TGTGCCAGCGGACTAGCGGGGGACTCACGGGGGGATACGCAGTATTTT.

The chain joins TRBV12-3 or TRBV12-4 to TRBJ2-1; D remains unclear. This CDR3 is 15 amino acids long. Between the trimmed V and J ends, which lost 7 bases and 5 bases, there was a span of 18 bases. The CDR3 here is CASTPLSVTDNEQFF. The CDR3, as DNA: TGTGCCAGCACTCCACTTTCCGTGACCGACAATGAGCAGTTCTTC.

This rearrangement joins TRBV10-3 to TRBJ1-1; D not certain. The CDR3 consists of 14 residues. From germline, CDR1 is ENHRY and CDR2 SYGVKD. Trimming removed 3 bases at V and 5 bases at J, with 13 bases between. CDR3 sequence (DNA): TGTGCCATCAGTGACGAGGGCCTGGGAACTGAAGCTTTCTTT. This encodes CAISDEGLGTEAFF.

The sample holds one count of this clonotype. V gene TRBV7-8 combines with J gene TRBJ2-7, with D possibly TRBD2 on 5 matching bases. The germline CDR1 and CDR2 sequences are SGHVS and FQNEAQ. V was trimmed by 5 bases and J by 0 bases, leaving 14 bases between them. The CDR3 runs 15 residues. The CDR3 coding sequence is TGTGCCAGCAGCCCGGGATCCGGGAACTCCTACGAGCAGTACTTC. Amino acid sequence: CASSPGSGNSYEQYF.

The gene calls are TRBV24-1 and TRBJ2-2; possibly TRBD1 or TRBD2 for D (5 bases each). Trimming removed 12 bases from V and 4 bases from J, with 17 bases in between. The CDR3 runs to 14 residues. The germline V gene encodes CDR1 KGHDR and CDR2 SFDVKD. CDR3 bases: TGTGCCTCCCAGGGAGAGAGGGGCACCGGGGAGCTGTTTTTT. Its translation is CASQGERGTGELFF.

The chain has TRBV9 and TRBJ2-3; 9 bases are shared with TRBD2. The germline V gene has CDR1 SGDLS and CDR2 YYNGEE. CDR3 length: 17 amino acids. With V trimmed by 3 bases and J by 2 bases, 10 bases remained unmatched. CDR3 residues: CASSARGTSRPTDTQYF. The CDR3, as DNA: TGTGCCAGCAGCGCGCGAGGGACTAGCAGGCCCACAGATACGCAGTATTTT. The full variable domain, in which reference TRBV9 and TRBJ2-3 provide the parts outside the CDR3, is DSGVTQTPKHLITATGQRVTLRCSPRSGDLSVYWYQQSLDQGLQFLIQYYNGEERAKGNILERFSAQQFPDLHSELNLSSLELGDSALYFCASSARGTSRPTDTQYFGPGTRLTVL.

This clonotype was detected only a few times. J is TRBJ2-5 and V is TRBV28, with D perhaps matching TRBD2 (6 bases). V lost 3 bases to trimming and J lost 5 bases, with 16 bases between them. The CDR3 covers 15 residues. Germline V CDR1 and CDR2: MDHEN, SYDVKM. The CDR3: CASSFRRGGAETQYF. The CDR3 DNA sequence: TGTGCCAGCAGTTTCCGCCGCGGCGGGGCGGAGACCCAGTACTTC.

V usage is TRBV19 and J usage is TRBJ2-2; maybe TRBD2 (6 bases). The CDR3 spans 15 residues. Trimming shortened V by 6 bases and J by 2 bases, and 13 bases separated the two germline ends. Germline V gives CDR1 LNHDA, CDR2 SQIVND (reference sequence). The CDR3 coding sequence is TGTGCCAGTAGCAATAGCGGTTTAAACACCGGGGAGCTGTTTTTT. It translates to CASSNSGLNTGELFF. The entire variable domain, with the rest obtained from reference TRBV19 and TRBJ2-2, is as follows: DGGITQSPKYLFRKEGQNVTLSCEQNLNHDAMYWYRQDPGQGLRLIYYSQIVNDFQKGDIAEGYSVSREKKESFPLTVTSAQKNPTAFYLCASSNSGLNTGELFFGEGSRLTVL.

CDR3 region: CASSLPAGEPDTQYF. Written as DNA, the CDR3 is TGTGCCAGCAGCCTACCGGCGGGAGAGCCCGATACGCAGTATTTT. The genes are TRBV7-8 and TRBJ2-3; 7 positions agree with TRBD2. The junction had 11 bases not matched to a gene; V was cut back by 5 bases and J by 6 bases. This CDR3 comprises 15 residues. The V gene's germline CDR1 is SGHVS and CDR2 FQNEAQ. Full variable domain (outside the CDR3, taken from reference TRBV7-8 and TRBJ2-3): GAGVSQSPRYKVAKRGQDVALRCDPISGHVSLFWYQQALGQGPEFLTYFQNEAQLDKSGLPSDRFFAERPEGSVSTLKIQRTQQEDSAVYLCASSLPAGEPDTQYFGPGTRLTVL.

The J gene is TRBJ2-1, the V gene TRBV7-8, with TRBD1 as a possible D gene (6 bases). Germline CDR1 and CDR2: SGHVS and FQNEAQ. The CDR3 length is 16 residues. V lost 4 bases and J lost 7, with 20 bases in between. As DNA, the CDR3 is TGTGCCAGCAGCTCCCCATCCCCTCCTCAGGGGAATGAGCAGTTCTTC. Translating it yields CASSSPSPPQGNEQFF.

The chain is built from TRBV9 and TRBJ2-7; TRBD1 or TRBD2 may be the D gene (5 bases each). The germline V and J ends were trimmed by 3 bases and 2 bases, with 15 bases remaining between them. CDR1 is SGDLS, CDR2 YYNGEE, per germline. This CDR3 has 15 residues. The CDR3 nucleotides read TGTGCCAGCAGCGGGGGGTCGGCGTTACCCTACGAGCAGTACTTC. Translating gives CASSGGSALPYEQYF.

This clonotype came up a few times. CDR3 protein: CASSFQIGLAGGPYEQYF. CDR3 DNA: TGTGCCAGCAGTTTTCAAATTGGACTAGCGGGGGGACCCTACGAGCAGTACTTC. The V gene is TRBV28, the J gene TRBJ2-7; 14 positions match TRBD2. The CDR3 sequence is 18 residues long. J gave up 2 bases and V 3 bases, and 9 bases lay outside the gene matches. Germline CDR1 is MDHEN and CDR2 is SYDVKM.

The chain employs TRBV6-2 or TRBV6-3 and TRBJ2-7; maybe TRBD2 (6 bases). This CDR3 is built from 14 residues. Per germline, CDR1 MNHEY and CDR2 SVGEGT. The germline V and J ends were trimmed by 11 bases and 6 bases, with 23 bases remaining between them. The CDR3 sequence is CAAGLVPTSREQYF. For the CDR3, the DNA is TGTGCCGCGGGGCTGGTGCCTACCTCTCGCGAGCAGTACTTC.

The J gene is TRBJ2-3, the V gene TRBV6-6; TRBD2 aligns across 11 bases. The ends lost 5 bases at V and 2 bases at J; junction bases unmatched: 6. The CDR3 extends over 16 amino acids. The germline V gene has CDR1 MNHNY and CDR2 SVGAGI (reference sequence). CDR3 coding DNA: TGTGCCAGCAGTGCTCGACTAGCGGGGATCACAGATACGCAGTATTTT. It encodes CASSARLAGITDTQYF.

This clonotype was counted a few times. The CDR3 DNA reads as TGTGCCAGTAGTGTATCGGGACGGAGCACAGATACGCAGTATTTT. Its translation: CASSVSGRSTDTQYF. The chain has TRBV19 and TRBJ2-3; D assignment may be TRBD1 or TRBD2 (5 bases each). CDR1 LNHDA and CDR2 SQIVND come from the germline V gene (reference sequence). The CDR3 is made up of 15 amino acids. V was pared by 5 bases and J by 0 bases, with 12 bases between.

The chain carries TRBV4-2 and TRBJ1-3; no definite D call. Trimming took off 0 bases at V and 4 bases at J, with 10 bases between the two ends. CDR3 length equals 15 residues. The germline CDR1 and CDR2 sequences are LGHNA and YNFKEQ. The CDR3 coding sequence is TGTGCCAGCAGCCAAGAGCGTCAAGCGGGAAACACCATATATTTT. It yields the protein CASSQERQAGNTIYF.

V usage is TRBV27 and J usage is TRBJ1-2; the match to TRBD1 covers 7 bases. Trimming at V came to 5 bases and at J to 7 bases, leaving 13 bases not matched to a gene. From germline, CDR1 is MNHEY and CDR2 SMNVEV (reference sequence). The CDR3 covers 15 residues. CDR3 region: CASSPRDSGPTGYTF. As DNA, the CDR3 is TGTGCCAGCAGTCCCCGGGACAGTGGGCCGACTGGCTACACCTTC.

This clonotype was counted a few times. The J gene is TRBJ2-7, the V gene TRBV19, with a possible D match to TRBD1 (6 bases). Germline V gives CDR1 LNHDA, CDR2 SQIVND (reference sequence). CDR3 length: 12 amino acids. V was clipped by 9 bases and J by 2 bases, with 11 bases between them. DNA for the CDR3: TGTGCCAGCCGGGACACGACCTACGAGCAGTACTTC. Translation gives CASRDTTYEQYF.